This TCR beta chain was identified during a study of T cell responses to AZD1222 COVID-19 vaccine. Study as a whole: Pooled together were second doses at about 4 or about 12 weeks.

CDR3 size: 15 residues. V was pared by 0 bases and J by 8 bases, with 15 bases between. The V gene's germline CDR1 is SGHRS and CDR2 YFSETQ. Repertoires were generated with immunoSEQ multiplex PCR, while TCRdb's copy carries only in-frame clones and drops some. The top ten hold approximately 9.6% of the sample, which has 200,000 or so clones, 90% to 95% seen once. The sample was peripheral blood, taken on day 0 of AZD1222 vaccination. The chain combines TRBV5-1 with TRBJ2-1; D possibly uses TRBD1 or TRBD2 (5 bases each). This receptor was obtained from an adult in good health. The CDR3 nucleotides are TGCGCCAGCAGCTTGGTTCAGGGACCTAAGCATGAGCAGTTCTTC. Translating it yields CASSLVQGPKHEQFF.